These T cell receptor beta chains were read from a single sample in a study of cytomegalovirus exposure and HLA in healthy donors. TCRdb's table, derived via immunoSEQ multiplex PCR, lists solely in-frame clones and lacks some. The listing contains more than 50,000 clones. Sequencing was performed on PBMCs. The receptors originated from a man younger than 35 in good health and CMV-seropositive. Each CDR3 is given with its conserved first and last residue. A D gene is named only where the DNA matches it firmly.

D	V	J	DNA	CDR3
TRBD2	TRBV10-1	TRBJ2-5	TGCGCCAGCAGCGACGGGACTAGCGGGACGGGGGAGACCCAGTACTTC	CASSDGTSGTGETQYF
.	TRBV28	TRBJ2-6	TGTGCCAGCAGGTCCCGTTTTAGGGGCCCCGGGGCCAACGTCCTGACTTTC	CASRSRFRGPGANVLTF
TRBD1	TRBV2	TRBJ2-7	TGTGCCGGATACCGACAGGGGGCGGGGGAGCAGTACTTC	CAGYRQGAGEQYF
TRBD2	TRBV5-1	TRBJ2-3	TGCGCCAGCAGCTTGGGGGGACTAGCGACCCCCACAGATACGCAGTATTTT	CASSLGGLATPTDTQYF
TRBD1	TRBV27	TRBJ2-2	TGTGCCAGCAGGACAGGGGACACCGGGGAGCTGTTTTTT	CASRTGDTGELFF
TRBD1	TRBV7-3	TRBJ2-3	TGTGCCAGCAGCTTCCGCCCTCGGGACAGAGCAGATACGCAGTATTTT	CASSFRPRDRADTQYF
TRBD2	TRBV30	TRBJ2-1	TGTGCCTGGAGCGGGGGGGCTAGCTCGACAGCGGGCAATGAGCAGTTCTTC	CAWSGGASSTAGNEQFF
TRBD2	TRBV7-3	TRBJ2-1	TGTGCCAGCAGCTTGGGACTAGCGGGAGACAATGAGCAGTTCTTC	CASSLGLAGDNEQFF
TRBD1	TRBV28	TRBJ1-4	TGTGCCAGCAGTTCCGGGACAGGGGGAGAAAAACTGTTTTTT	CASSSGTGGEKLFF
TRBD1	TRBV7-8	TRBJ2-7	TGTGCCAGCAGACAACTGGACAGGGTTGGTCGCGAGCAGTACTTC	CASRQLDRVGREQYF
.	TRBV6-1	TRBJ2-7	TGTGCCAGCATTTGGGGGGTGAGGTACGAGCAGTACTTC	CASIWGVRYEQYF
TRBD1	TRBV6-1	TRBJ1-5	TGTGCCATCAACTCCCCGGGACAGAAGAATCAGCCCCAGCATTTT	CAINSPGQKNQPQHF
TRBD2	TRBV4-1	TRBJ2-5	TGCGCCAGCAGCCAAAACGGGAGGGCCGGAGAGACCCAGTACTTC	CASSQNGRAGETQYF
TRBD1	TRBV10-3	TRBJ1-5	TGTGCCATCAGCCGGGACAGGGGGCCCGATAGCAATCAGCCCCAGCATTTT	CAISRDRGPDSNQPQHF
TRBD2	TRBV19	TRBJ2-1	TGTGCCAGTAGTCCATATTACGCTAGCGGGAGTTACAATGAGCAGTTCTTC	CASSPYYASGSYNEQFF
.	TRBV7-7	TRBJ2-3	TGTGCCAGCAGCCTCAACCCGGGTCCAGATACGCAGTATTTT	CASSLNPGPDTQYF
TRBD2	TRBV7-9	TRBJ2-2	TGTGCCAGCAGCTCTAGCGGGAGGAACACCGGGGAGCTGTTTTTT	CASSSSGRNTGELFF
TRBD1	TRBV10-3	TRBJ1-1	TGTGCCATCAGTGATCAAATGACAGGGTCGGTCGCTGAAGCTTTCTTT	CAISDQMTGSVAEAFF
.	TRBV5-1	TRBJ2-3	TGCGCCAGCAGCTTGGGACTTACTAGCACAGATACGCAGTATTTT	CASSLGLTSTDTQYF
.	TRBV7-9	TRBJ1-2	TGTGCCAGCAGCAAACCGACAGGTCTCACCACCTACACCTTC	CASSKPTGLTTYTF
TRBD2	TRBV29-1	TRBJ2-5	TGCAGCGTTGATTTCGGGGGGGATGAGACCCAGTACTTC	CSVDFGGDETQYF
.	TRBV6-5	TRBJ2-6	TGTGCCAGCAGTTCAGGGGGGGCCAACGTCCTGACTTTC	CASSSGGANVLTF
.	TRBV30	TRBJ2-7	TGTGCCTGGAGTGTAATATACGAGCAGTACTTC	CAWSVIYEQYF
TRBD1	TRBV7-9	TRBJ2-4	TGTGCCAGCAGCTTAGGACAGGGGGGAACCAAAAACATTCAGTACTTC	CASSLGQGGTKNIQYF
.	TRBV6-5	TRBJ1-4	TGTGCCAGCAGTTACGGGCAGGAGGGTGAAAAACTGTTTTTT	CASSYGQEGEKLFF
.	TRBV5-1	TRBJ1-5	TGCGCCAGCAGCCCCGGGGAGGGAGGCCAGCCCCAGCATTTT	CASSPGEGGQPQHF
TRBD1	TRBV18	TRBJ2-6	TGTGCCAGCTCACCGGGGACAGGGAGCACTGGGGCCAACGTCCTGACTTTC	CASSPGTGSTGANVLTF
TRBD2	TRBV6-1	TRBJ2-1	TGTGCCAGCAGTGCGCTAGCGGAGTTAAATGAGCAGTTCTTC	CASSALAELNEQFF
TRBD2	TRBV30	TRBJ2-1	TGTGCCTGGAGTGTATCCCAGGGGGAGCGGGAGGGCCATGAGCAGTTCTTC	CAWSVSQGEREGHEQFF
TRBD2	TRBV27	TRBJ2-7	TGTGCCAGCAGTTTAGGACTAGCGGGACGGACCGAGCAGTACTTC	CASSLGLAGRTEQYF
TRBD1	TRBV28	TRBJ1-2	TGTGCCAGCAGCTCCCCTGGACAGGGGTTATGGTATGGCTACACCTTC	CASSSPGQGLWYGYTF
.	TRBV30	TRBJ1-2	TGTGCCTGGACTCAGGGGAGCTATGGCTACACCTTC	CAWTQGSYGYTF
.	TRBV5-6	TRBJ1-2	TGTGCCAGCAGCCCCGTAGCTGCGGGTGCGAATGGCTACACCTTC	CASSPVAAGANGYTF
.	TRBV29-1	TRBJ2-7	TGCAGCGTTGTCGGGGCCTACGAGCAGTACTTC	CSVVGAYEQYF
.	TRBV30	TRBJ2-7	TGTGCCTGGAGTGTACCCGCGGATCCCCCCTACGAGCAGTACTTC	CAWSVPADPPYEQYF
TRBD2	TRBV30	TRBJ2-2	TGTGCCTGGAGTGTCGGCGGGACTAGTACCGGGGAGCTGTTTTTT	CAWSVGGTSTGELFF
TRBD1	TRBV27	TRBJ1-6	TGTGCCAGCAGTCAGGGGGCGACCCATAATTCACCCCTCCACTTT	CASSQGATHNSPLHF
TRBD2	TRBV7-2	TRBJ2-5	TGTGCCAGCAGCGGCCTAGCGGAGATACAAGAGACCCAGTACTTC	CASSGLAEIQETQYF